The clone carrying this TCR beta chain was detected a few times. Its antigen remains unidentified. The data were taken from a study of T cell repertoires in cytomegalovirus infection. Study details: Evidence of both CMV infection and a matching HLA type came from public TCR beta signatures.

General observations from the study: CMV carriers having the relevant HLA were flagged by cumulative public TCR beta family frequency. Ex vivo responses were dominated by HLA-C-restricted CMV-specific TCR beta clonotypes.

The CDR3 is made up of 10 amino acids. V lost 0 bases and J 6 bases, leaving 3 bases between the germline ends. Per the germline V gene, CDR1 is DFQATT and CDR2 is SNEGSKA (reference sequence). TCRdb fed the reads into MiXCR, producing one record per CDR3 protein. The sample holds 250,000 to 300,000 distinct CDR3 sequences; roughly 15% are singletons and the top ten take roughly 9.7%. The receptor was isolated from a human donor in good health (CMV status not recorded). Some clones in this sample may be carry-over from other donors' samples. Sequencing was carried out using PBMCs. The V gene is TRBV20-1, the J gene TRBJ2-7; no clear D. CDR3 amino acids: CSARDREQYF. In DNA, the CDR3 is TGCAGTGCTAGAGATCGCGAGCAGTACTTC.